This T cell receptor (beta chain) comes out of a study of CD8+ T cells in alopecia areata. Study observations and caveats: Greater clonality was observed in lesional scalp samples, especially alopecia totalis/universalis, versus normal scalp.

Sequencing relied on a cDNA template that was reverse transcribed from extracted RNA. Some clones are missing from TCRdb's copy, which holds only in-frame ones; the method was immunoSEQ multiplex PCR. This sample has roughly 120,000 clones, with less than 80% found just once. Comment on this clone: The antigen remains unidentified.

This TCR was sampled from a human donor in good health. The specimen sequenced was CD4+ T cells sorted from blood.

CDR3 bases: TGTGCCAGCAGCTTGAGAGGACAGATTGATTCACCCCTCCACTTT. As protein: CASSLRGQIDSPLHF. The chain is built from TRBV5-4 and TRBJ1-6; a weak D match, TRBD1 (6 bases). The CDR3 has 15 residues. V lost 1 base and J 8 bases, leaving 13 bases between the germline ends. CDR1 is SGHNT, CDR2 YYREEE, per germline (reference sequence).